This note documents a single TCR beta chain sequence. What it binds is unknown. These data come from a study of T cell responses to AZD1222 COVID-19 vaccine. Study findings and constraints: Repertoire sampling happened only post peak T cell response. The reported proportion of spike-specific TCRs targeting unmutated variant regions was nearly half. Baseline seropositivity occurred in only a handful of AZD1222 recipients. Donors in the cohort were predominantly white British and more often female, and clonal diversity was possibly underestimated.

TCRdb's table, derived via immunoSEQ multiplex PCR, lists solely in-frame clones and lacks some. The table includes just under 55,000 clones, 87% detected once. This CDR3 has 13 amino acids. Germline CDR1 and CDR2: SGHTA and FQGNSA. V was trimmed by 1 base and J by 5 bases, leaving 8 bases between them. The chain has TRBV7-2 and TRBJ2-5; D ambiguous. Sequenced material: peripheral blood, taken on day 0 of AZD1222 vaccination. The clonotype was recovered from an adult in good health. The CDR3 region is CASSLGIRETQYF. The CDR3 DNA reads TGTGCCAGCAGCTTAGGGATTAGGGAGACCCAGTACTTC.